These T cell receptor beta chains were read from a single sample in a study of memory CD8 T cells in hepatitis C reinfection. Sequencing used immunoSEQ multiplex PCR; TCRdb keeps in-frame clones, though not all of them. The table shows some 50,000 clones, with approximately 92% occurring only once. The specimen sequenced was naive CD8+ T cells sorted from blood. These receptors all stem from a man in his late teens or twenties with hepatitis C virus infection. Both conserved end residues are part of each CDR3. The order of the fields is V gene, D gene, J gene, CDR3 protein. The D gene is left open where the match is weak.

TRBV2	TRBD1	TRBJ1-2	CASYEGTGLSYGYTF
TRBV19	TRBD2	TRBJ2-1	CASSLAGGPDEQFF
TRBV7-9	TRBD2	TRBJ2-1	CASPLGTSGSGPYNEQFF
TRBV2	TRBD1	TRBJ1-2	CASIKQGARGYTF
TRBV29-1	TRBD2	TRBJ2-7	CSVEDRSGSDYEQYF
TRBV9	TRBD2	TRBJ2-7	CASSVGGAGEQYF
TRBV19	-	TRBJ1-4	CASSIPSRQGGNEKLFF
TRBV9	TRBD1	TRBJ1-1	CASSASGTGSPEAFF
TRBV11-2	-	TRBJ2-1	CASSLGHGAVQFF
TRBV7-2	TRBD1	TRBJ1-2	CASSLSYPGQGDPNYGYTF
TRBV4-1	-	TRBJ1-2	CASSPDSYGYTF
TRBV7-2	-	TRBJ1-5	CASSPWGGSNQPQHF
TRBV11-3	-	TRBJ2-3	CASSSSGPDTDTQYF
TRBV4-1	-	TRBJ2-3	CASSQEGGRGSSDTQYF
TRBV5-4	TRBD2	TRBJ2-7	CASSSTSAISYEQYF
TRBV4-1	-	TRBJ1-1	CASSQATSRMNTEAFF
TRBV14	TRBD1	TRBJ2-7	CASSRSGTGFDEQYF
TRBV18	-	TRBJ2-5	CASSPTAGYQETQYF
TRBV13	TRBD1	TRBJ1-1	CASSLGTGDTEAFF
TRBV29-1	TRBD2	TRBJ2-3	CSVGLAGVIADTQYF
TRBV7-9	TRBD2	TRBJ2-3	CASRDRSGSGGDTQYF
TRBV4-1	-	TRBJ2-6	CASSQDQGTGANVLTF
TRBV4-1	-	TRBJ2-7	CASSQEGGRYEQYF
TRBV15	-	TRBJ1-4	CATGTYGDEKLFF
TRBV6-5	TRBD2	TRBJ2-1	CASSYSLAGASNEQFF
TRBV27	-	TRBJ2-5	CASSPEGEETQYF
TRBV19	-	TRBJ2-1	CASSIVASPYNEQFF